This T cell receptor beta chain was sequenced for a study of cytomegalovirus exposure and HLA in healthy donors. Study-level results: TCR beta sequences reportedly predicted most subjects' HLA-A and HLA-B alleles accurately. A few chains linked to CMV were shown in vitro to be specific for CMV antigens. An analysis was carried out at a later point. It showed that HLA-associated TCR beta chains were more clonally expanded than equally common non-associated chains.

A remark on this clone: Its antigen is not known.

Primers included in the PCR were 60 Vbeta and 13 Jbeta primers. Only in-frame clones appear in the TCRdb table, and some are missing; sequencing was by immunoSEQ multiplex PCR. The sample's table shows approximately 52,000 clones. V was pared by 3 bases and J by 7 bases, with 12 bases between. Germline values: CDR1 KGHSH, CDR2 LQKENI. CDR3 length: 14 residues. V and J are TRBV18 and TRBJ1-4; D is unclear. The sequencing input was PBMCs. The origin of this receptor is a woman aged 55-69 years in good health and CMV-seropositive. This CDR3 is CASSPGEAREKLFF. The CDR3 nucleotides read TGTGCCAGCTCACCTGGGGAGGCGCGTGAAAAACTGTTTTTT.